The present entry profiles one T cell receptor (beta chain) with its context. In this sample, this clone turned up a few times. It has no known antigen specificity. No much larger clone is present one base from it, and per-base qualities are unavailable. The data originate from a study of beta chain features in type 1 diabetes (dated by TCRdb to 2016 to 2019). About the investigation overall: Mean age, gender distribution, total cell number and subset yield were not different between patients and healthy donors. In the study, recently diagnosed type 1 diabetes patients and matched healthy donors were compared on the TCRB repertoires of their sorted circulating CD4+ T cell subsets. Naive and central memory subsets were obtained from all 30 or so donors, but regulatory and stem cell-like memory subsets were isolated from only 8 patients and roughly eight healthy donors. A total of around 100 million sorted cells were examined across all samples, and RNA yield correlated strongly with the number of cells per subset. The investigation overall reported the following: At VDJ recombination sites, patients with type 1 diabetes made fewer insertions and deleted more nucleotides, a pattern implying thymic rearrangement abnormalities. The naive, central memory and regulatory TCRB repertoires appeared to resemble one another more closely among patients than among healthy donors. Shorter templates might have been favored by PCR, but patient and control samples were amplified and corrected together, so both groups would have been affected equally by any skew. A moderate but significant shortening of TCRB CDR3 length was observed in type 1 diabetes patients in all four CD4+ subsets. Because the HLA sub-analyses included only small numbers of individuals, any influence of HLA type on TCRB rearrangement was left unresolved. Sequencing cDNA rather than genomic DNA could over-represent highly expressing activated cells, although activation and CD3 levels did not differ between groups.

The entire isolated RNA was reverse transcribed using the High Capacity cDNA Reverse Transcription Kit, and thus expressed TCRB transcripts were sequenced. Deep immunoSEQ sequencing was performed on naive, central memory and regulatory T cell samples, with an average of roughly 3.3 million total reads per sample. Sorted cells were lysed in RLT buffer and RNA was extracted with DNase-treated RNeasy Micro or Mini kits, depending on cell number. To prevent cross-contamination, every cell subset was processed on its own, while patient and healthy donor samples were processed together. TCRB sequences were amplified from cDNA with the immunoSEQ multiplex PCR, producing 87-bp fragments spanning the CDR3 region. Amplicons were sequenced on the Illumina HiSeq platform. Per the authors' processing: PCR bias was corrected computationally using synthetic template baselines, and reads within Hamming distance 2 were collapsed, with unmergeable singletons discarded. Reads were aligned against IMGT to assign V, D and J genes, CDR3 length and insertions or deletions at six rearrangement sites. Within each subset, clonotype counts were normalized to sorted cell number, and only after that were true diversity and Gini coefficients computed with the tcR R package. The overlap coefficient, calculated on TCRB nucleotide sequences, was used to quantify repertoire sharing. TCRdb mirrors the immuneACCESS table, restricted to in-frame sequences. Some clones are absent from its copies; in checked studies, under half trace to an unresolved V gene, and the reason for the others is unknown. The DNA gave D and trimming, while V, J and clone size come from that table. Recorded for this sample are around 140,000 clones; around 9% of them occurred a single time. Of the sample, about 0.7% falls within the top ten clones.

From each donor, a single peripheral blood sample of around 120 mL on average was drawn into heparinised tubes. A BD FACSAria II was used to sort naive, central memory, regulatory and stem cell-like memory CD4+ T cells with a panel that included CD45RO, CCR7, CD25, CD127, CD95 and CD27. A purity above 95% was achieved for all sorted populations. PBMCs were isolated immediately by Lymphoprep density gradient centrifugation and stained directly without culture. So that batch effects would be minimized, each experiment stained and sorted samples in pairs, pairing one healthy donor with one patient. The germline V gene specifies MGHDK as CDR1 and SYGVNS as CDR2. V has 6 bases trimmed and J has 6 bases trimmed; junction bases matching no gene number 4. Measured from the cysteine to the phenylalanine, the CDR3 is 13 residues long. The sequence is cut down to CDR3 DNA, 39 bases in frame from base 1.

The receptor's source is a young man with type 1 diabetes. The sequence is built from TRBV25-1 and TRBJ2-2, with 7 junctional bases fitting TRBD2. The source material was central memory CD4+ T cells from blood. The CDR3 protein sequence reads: CASRTSWAGELFF. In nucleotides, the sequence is TGTGCCAGCAGGACTAGCTGGGCCGGGGAGCTGTTTTTT. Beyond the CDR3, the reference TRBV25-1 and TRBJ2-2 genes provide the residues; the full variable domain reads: EADIYQTPRYLVIGTGKKITLECSQTMGHDKMYWYQQDPGMELHLIHYSYGVNSTEKGDLSSESTVSRIRTEHFPLTLESARPSHTSQYLCASRTSWAGELFFGEGSRLTVL.